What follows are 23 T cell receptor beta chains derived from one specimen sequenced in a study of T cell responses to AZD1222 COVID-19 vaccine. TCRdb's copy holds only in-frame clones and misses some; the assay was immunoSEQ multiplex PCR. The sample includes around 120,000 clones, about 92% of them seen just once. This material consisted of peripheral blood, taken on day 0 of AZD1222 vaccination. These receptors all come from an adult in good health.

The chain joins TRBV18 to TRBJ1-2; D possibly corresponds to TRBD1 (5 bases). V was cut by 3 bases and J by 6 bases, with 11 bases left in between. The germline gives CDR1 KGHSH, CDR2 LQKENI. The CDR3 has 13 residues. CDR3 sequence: CASSPRARDGYTF. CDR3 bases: TGTGCCAGCTCACCTCGCGCCAGGGATGGCTACACCTTC.

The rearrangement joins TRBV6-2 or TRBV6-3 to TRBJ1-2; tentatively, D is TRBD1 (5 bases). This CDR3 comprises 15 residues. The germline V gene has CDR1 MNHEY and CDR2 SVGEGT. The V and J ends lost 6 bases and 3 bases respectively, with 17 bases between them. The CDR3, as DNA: TGTGCCAGCAGCCGCGACAGAACCCATTACTATGGCTACACCTTC. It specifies CASSRDRTHYYGYTF.

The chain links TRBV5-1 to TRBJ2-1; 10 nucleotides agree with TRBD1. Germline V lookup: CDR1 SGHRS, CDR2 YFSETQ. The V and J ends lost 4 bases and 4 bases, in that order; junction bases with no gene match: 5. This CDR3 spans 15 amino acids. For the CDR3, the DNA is TGCGCCAGCAGCCCGCGGACAGGGGGGTACAATGAGCAGTTCTTC. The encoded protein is CASSPRTGGYNEQFF.

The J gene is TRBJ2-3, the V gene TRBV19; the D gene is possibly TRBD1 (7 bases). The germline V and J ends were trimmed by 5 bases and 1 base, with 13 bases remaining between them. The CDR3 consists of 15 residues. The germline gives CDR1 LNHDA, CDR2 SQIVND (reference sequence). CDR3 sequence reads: CASSPPGGRTDTQYF. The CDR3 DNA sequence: TGTGCCAGTAGTCCCCCAGGGGGGCGCACAGATACGCAGTATTTT.

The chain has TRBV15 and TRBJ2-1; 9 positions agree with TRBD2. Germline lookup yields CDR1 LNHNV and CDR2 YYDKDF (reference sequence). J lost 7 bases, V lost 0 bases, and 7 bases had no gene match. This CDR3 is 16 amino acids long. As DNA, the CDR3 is TGTGCCACCAGCAGAGATCGAGCGGGAGGCCGTAATGAGCAGTTCTTC. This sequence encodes CATSRDRAGGRNEQFF.

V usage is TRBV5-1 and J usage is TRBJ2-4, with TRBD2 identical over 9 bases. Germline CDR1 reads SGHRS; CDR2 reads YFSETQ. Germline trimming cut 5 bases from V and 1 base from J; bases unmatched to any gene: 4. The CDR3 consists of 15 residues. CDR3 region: CASSSGGLAKNIQYF. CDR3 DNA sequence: TGCGCCAGCAGTAGCGGGGGACTCGCCAAAAACATTCAGTACTTC.

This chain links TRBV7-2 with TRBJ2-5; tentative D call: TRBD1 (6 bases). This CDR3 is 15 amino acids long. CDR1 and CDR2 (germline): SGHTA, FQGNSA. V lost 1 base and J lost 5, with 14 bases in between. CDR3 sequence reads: CASSLVARGEETQYF. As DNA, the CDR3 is TGTGCCAGCAGCTTAGTAGCCAGGGGAGAGGAGACCCAGTACTTC.

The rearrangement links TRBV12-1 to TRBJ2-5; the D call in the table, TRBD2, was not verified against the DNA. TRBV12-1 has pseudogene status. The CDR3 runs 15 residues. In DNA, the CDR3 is TGTGCCAGCAGCTTTACGGGGGGCCGCCAAGAGACCCAGTACTTC. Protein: CASSFTGGRQETQYF.

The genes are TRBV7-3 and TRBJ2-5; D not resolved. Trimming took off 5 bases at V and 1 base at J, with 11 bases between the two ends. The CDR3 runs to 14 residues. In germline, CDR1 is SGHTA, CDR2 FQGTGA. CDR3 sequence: CASSPGGTQETQYF. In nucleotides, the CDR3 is TGTGCCAGCAGCCCCGGTGGCACCCAAGAGACCCAGTACTTC.

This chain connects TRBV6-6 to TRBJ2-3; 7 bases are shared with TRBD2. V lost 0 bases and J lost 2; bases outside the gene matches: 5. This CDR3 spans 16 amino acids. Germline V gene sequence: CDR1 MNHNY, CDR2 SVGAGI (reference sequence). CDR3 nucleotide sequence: TGTGCCAGCAGTTACTCACGGGAGGAAGCCACAGATACGCAGTATTTT. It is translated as CASSYSREEATDTQYF.

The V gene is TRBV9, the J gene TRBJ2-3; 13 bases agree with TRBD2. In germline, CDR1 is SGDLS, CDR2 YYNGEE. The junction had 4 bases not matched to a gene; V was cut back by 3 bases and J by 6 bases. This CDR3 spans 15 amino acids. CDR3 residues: CASSARTSGSDTQYF. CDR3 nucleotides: TGTGCCAGCAGCGCCCGGACTAGCGGGAGTGATACGCAGTATTTT.

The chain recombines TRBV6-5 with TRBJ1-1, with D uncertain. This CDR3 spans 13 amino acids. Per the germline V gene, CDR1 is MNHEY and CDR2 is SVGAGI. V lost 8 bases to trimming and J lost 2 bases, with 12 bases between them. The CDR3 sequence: CASGTPQNTEAFF. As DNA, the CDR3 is TGTGCCAGCGGAACACCCCAAAACACTGAAGCTTTCTTT.

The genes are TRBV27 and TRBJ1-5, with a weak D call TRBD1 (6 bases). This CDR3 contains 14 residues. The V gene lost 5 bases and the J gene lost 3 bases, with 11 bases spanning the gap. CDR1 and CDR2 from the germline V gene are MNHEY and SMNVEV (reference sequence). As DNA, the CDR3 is TGTGCCAGCAGTCCCGACAGGACCAATCAGCCCCAGCATTTT. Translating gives CASSPDRTNQPQHF.

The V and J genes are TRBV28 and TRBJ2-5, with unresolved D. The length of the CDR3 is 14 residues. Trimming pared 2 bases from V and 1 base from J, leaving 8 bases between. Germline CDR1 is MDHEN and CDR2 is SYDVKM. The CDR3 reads CASSLGQFQETQYF. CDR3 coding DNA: TGTGCCAGCAGTTTAGGGCAGTTCCAAGAGACCCAGTACTTC.

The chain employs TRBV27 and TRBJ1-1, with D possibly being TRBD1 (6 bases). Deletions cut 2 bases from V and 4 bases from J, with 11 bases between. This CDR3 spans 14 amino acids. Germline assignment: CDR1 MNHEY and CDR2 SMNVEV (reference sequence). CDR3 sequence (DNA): TGTGCCAGCAGTTTAGGACAGTGGGCCACTGAAGCTTTCTTT. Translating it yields CASSLGQWATEAFF.

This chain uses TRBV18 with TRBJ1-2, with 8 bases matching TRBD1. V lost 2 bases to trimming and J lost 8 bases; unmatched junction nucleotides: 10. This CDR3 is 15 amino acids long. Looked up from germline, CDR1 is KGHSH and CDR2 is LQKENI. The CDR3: CASSPITGGETGYTF. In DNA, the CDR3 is TGTGCCAGCTCACCAATTACAGGGGGTGAAACCGGCTACACCTTC. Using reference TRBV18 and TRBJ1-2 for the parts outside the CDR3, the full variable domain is NAGVMQNPRHLVRRRGQEARLRCSPMKGHSHVYWYRQLPEEGLKFMVYLQKENIIDESGMPKERFSAEFPKEGPSILRIQQVVRGDSAAYFCASSPITGGETGYTFGSGTRLTVV.

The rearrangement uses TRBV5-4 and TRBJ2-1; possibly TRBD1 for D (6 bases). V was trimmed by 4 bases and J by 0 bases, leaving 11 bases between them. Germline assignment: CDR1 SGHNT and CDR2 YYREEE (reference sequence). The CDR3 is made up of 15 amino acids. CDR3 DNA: TGTGCCAGCAGCACCGGGACAACCTCCTACAATGAGCAGTTCTTC. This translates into CASSTGTTSYNEQFF.

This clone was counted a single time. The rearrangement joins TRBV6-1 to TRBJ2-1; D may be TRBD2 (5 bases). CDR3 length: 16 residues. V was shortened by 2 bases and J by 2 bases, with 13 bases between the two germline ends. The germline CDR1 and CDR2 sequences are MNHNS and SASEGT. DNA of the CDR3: TGTGCCAGCAGTGAATCCGAGTTAGCGCCCTACAATGAGCAGTTCTTC. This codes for CASSESELAPYNEQFF.

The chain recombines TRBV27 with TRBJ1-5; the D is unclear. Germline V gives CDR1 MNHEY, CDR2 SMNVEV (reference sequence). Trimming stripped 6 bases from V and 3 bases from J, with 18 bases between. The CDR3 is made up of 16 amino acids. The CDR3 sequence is CASRLWADGLNQPQHF. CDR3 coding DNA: TGTGCCAGCAGACTATGGGCGGACGGACTCAATCAGCCCCAGCATTTT.

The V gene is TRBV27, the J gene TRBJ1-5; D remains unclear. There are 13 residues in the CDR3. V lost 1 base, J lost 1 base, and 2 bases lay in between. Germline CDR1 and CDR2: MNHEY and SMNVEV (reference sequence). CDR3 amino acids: CASSLWSNQPQHF. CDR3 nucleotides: TGTGCCAGCAGTTTATGGAGCAATCAGCCCCAGCATTTT.

CDR3 nucleotide sequence: TGCGCCAGCAGCTACCGACAGGATAACACCGGGGAGCTGTTTTTT. Its translation is CASSYRQDNTGELFF. J is TRBJ2-2 and V is TRBV5-1, with D possibly TRBD1 on 6 matching bases. Trimming left V 3 bases short and J 2 bases short, with 11 bases between. The CDR3 loop spans 15 amino acids. Germline V gene lookup returns CDR1 SGHRS and CDR2 YFSETQ.

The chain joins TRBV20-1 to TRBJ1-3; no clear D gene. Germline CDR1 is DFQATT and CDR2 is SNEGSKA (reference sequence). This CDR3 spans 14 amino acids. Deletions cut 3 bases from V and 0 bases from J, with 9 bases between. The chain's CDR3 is CSASGPSSGNTIYF. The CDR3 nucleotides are TGCAGTGCTAGTGGCCCTAGCTCTGGAAACACCATATATTTT.

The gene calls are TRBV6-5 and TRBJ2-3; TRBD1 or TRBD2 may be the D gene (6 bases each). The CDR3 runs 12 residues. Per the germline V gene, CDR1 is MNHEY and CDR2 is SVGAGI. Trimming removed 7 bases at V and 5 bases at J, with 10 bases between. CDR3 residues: CASKGGKDTQYF. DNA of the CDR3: TGTGCCAGCAAGGGGGGAAAAGATACGCAGTATTTT.